These T cell receptor beta chains were read from a single sample in a study of cytomegalovirus exposure and HLA in healthy donors. Profiling relied on immunoSEQ multiplex PCR, and the TCRdb table lists in-frame clones only, not all of them. Of about 170,000 clones in the sample, around three quarters were seen once. The sequencing sample was made of PBMCs. The receptors here all came from a woman aged 50 to 60 in good health and CMV-seronegative. Both conserved end residues are part of each CDR3. Fields, in order: J gene, D gene, V gene, clone size, CDR3 DNA, CDR3 protein. D genes are given only for firm matches. Clone sizes are given selectively: once, few, many, or a class where the clone is expanded.

>TRBJ2-5|TRBD1|TRBV18|NA
TGTGCCAGCTCACCACAGGGGGCTTGGGAGACCCAGTACTTC
CASSPQGAWETQYF
>TRBJ2-1|NA|TRBV11-1|NA
TGTGCCAGCAGCTTAGCGATCATCGGACTCTCCTACAATGAGCAGTTCTTC
CASSLAIIGLSYNEQFF
>TRBJ1-1|NA|TRBV6-6|NA
TGTGCCAGCAGGACTCCGGGACAAACTGAAGCTTTCTTT
CASRTPGQTEAFF
>TRBJ2-3|TRBD1|TRBV28|NA
TGTGCCAGCAGACGACGACAGGGGAGCGGCGCAGATACGCAGTATTTT
CASRRRQGSGADTQYF
>TRBJ2-6|NA|TRBV6-5|NA
TGTGCCAGCAGTTACCTACCTGGGGCCAACGTCCTGACTTTC
CASSYLPGANVLTF
>TRBJ2-3|TRBD2|TRBV9|few
TGTGCCAGCAGCTCCGCCGGGACTAGCGGTCGGAGTTCAGATACGCAGTATTTT
CASSSAGTSGRSSDTQYF
>TRBJ2-5|TRBD2|TRBV28|NA
TGTGCCAGCGCGGGAGGGCGAGAGACCCAGTACTTC
CASAGGRETQYF
>TRBJ2-6|TRBD1|TRBV27|once
TGTGCCAGCAGTTTAAGGGACAGGGGTGGCTCTGGGGCCAACGTCCTGACTTTC
CASSLRDRGGSGANVLTF
>TRBJ2-6|TRBD1|TRBV5-1|NA
TGCGCCAGCAAAGGACAGGGGATGTCTGGGGCCAACGTCCTGACTTTC
CASKGQGMSGANVLTF
>TRBJ1-2|NA|TRBV27|NA
TGTGCCAGCAGTTTAGGGGGCAGGGTGGGCTATGGCTACACCTTC
CASSLGGRVGYGYTF
>TRBJ2-1|TRBD2|TRBV7-9|NA
TGTGCCAGCAGCTTCAGGACTAGCGGGAGGGACCACAATGAGCAGTTCTTC
CASSFRTSGRDHNEQFF
>TRBJ2-3|NA|TRBV7-7|NA
TGTGCTAGCAGCTTAGCGTCATCTCGGGATACGCAGTATTTT
CASSLASSRDTQYF
>TRBJ2-2|TRBD2|TRBV29-1|NA
TGCAGCGTGGGGGGACTAGCGGGAGGGCCCAGCACCGGGGAGCTGTTTTTT
CSVGGLAGGPSTGELFF
>TRBJ1-1|NA|TRBV2|NA
TGTGCCAGCAGTGCAGGGATGAACACTGAAGCTTTCTTT
CASSAGMNTEAFF